What follows are 22 T cell receptor beta chains derived from one specimen sequenced in a study of cytomegalovirus exposure and HLA in healthy donors. The PCR was carried out with 60 Vbeta primers and 13 Jbeta primers. Sequencing was performed with immunoSEQ multiplex PCR; in TCRdb, only in-frame clones are kept and a portion is missing. The table includes around 170,000 clones, 70% to 80% detected once. What was sequenced was PBMCs. These receptors were collected from a man aged 18 to 29 in good health and CMV-seronegative.

This clone was recorded a few times. The chain recombines TRBV19 with TRBJ1-4, with 8 positions matching TRBD1. CDR1 is LNHDA and CDR2 is SQIVND in the germline V gene (reference sequence). There are 15 residues in the CDR3. V trimming: 6 bases; J trimming: 8 bases; junction bases outside the gene matches: 11. CDR3 loop: CASSLGQGRREKLFF. CDR3 in DNA: TGTGCCAGTAGCCTCGGACAGGGAAGAAGGGAAAAACTGTTTTTT.

CDR3 DNA sequence: TGCAGCGTTGTAACTCTGGCGGGAGGGACCTACGAGCAGTACTTC. Translating it yields CSVVTLAGGTYEQYF. The gene calls are TRBV29-1 and TRBJ2-7, with 9 positions matching TRBD2. CDR1 and CDR2 (germline): SQVTM, ANQGSEA. Trimming cost V 4 bases and J 2 bases; bases outside gene matches: 9. The CDR3 loop spans 15 amino acids.

V gene TRBV5-1 combines with J gene TRBJ2-5, with D maybe TRBD1 (5 bases). This CDR3 is 13 amino acids long. Germline V gene data show CDR1 as SGHRS and CDR2 as YFSETQ. V shed 1 base and J shed 5 bases, with 9 bases lying between them. The CDR3 here is CASSLWSGETQYF. The CDR3 DNA reads as TGCGCCAGCAGCTTGTGGTCAGGGGAGACCCAGTACTTC.

The CDR3 DNA follows: TGCGCCAGCAGCCATAGCGGGTCTTACAATGAGCAGTTCTTC. Protein sequence: CASSHSGSYNEQFF. The chain employs TRBV4-3 and TRBJ2-1; TRBD2 aligns across 7 bases. The CDR3 consists of 14 residues. The V segment lost 3 bases and the J segment 4 bases; nucleotides outside the gene matches: 3. Germline V gives CDR1 LGHNA, CDR2 YSLEER.

The rearrangement joins TRBV6-6 to TRBJ2-7; 9 bases are a match to TRBD1. Germline CDR1 and CDR2: MNHNY and SVGAGI (reference sequence). The trim removed 7 bases at V and 6 bases at J, leaving 13 bases unmatched. The CDR3 totals 15 residues. The CDR3 protein is CASIDSGTGRGEQYF. The DNA of the CDR3 is TGTGCCAGCATCGACTCCGGGACAGGGAGAGGCGAGCAGTACTTC.

This sequence joins TRBV7-3 and TRBJ2-7, with unresolved D. Germline CDR1 is SGHTA and CDR2 is FQGTGA. Trimming pared 5 bases from V and 3 bases from J, leaving 8 bases between. The CDR3 contains 12 residues. DNA for the CDR3: TGTGCCAGCAGCCCCCCGGGCTACGAGCAGTACTTC. Protein sequence: CASSPPGYEQYF.

This chain links TRBV10-3 with TRBJ1-2; TRBD1 aligns across 10 bases. The germline V gene encodes CDR1 ENHRY and CDR2 SYGVKD. With 2 bases clipped from V and 4 bases from J, the junction kept 7 bases outside the gene matches. The CDR3 totals 16 residues. The CDR3 is CAISEADRGRAYGYTF. In DNA form, the CDR3 reads TGTGCCATCAGTGAGGCAGACAGGGGGCGAGCCTATGGCTACACCTTC.

The V gene is TRBV5-1, the J gene TRBJ1-6; tentative D call: TRBD1 (5 bases). Between the trimmed V and J ends, which lost 0 bases and 7 bases, there was a span of 14 bases. Germline lookup yields CDR1 SGHRS and CDR2 YFSETQ. The CDR3 is 16 residues long. The CDR3 region is CASSLVTGGNNSPLHF. CDR3 nucleotide sequence: TGCGCCAGCAGCTTGGTTACAGGAGGGAACAATTCACCCCTCCACTTT.

The genes are TRBV4-1 and TRBJ1-2, with TRBD1 identical over 7 bases. The CDR3 runs 16 residues. Germline V gene sequence: CDR1 MGHRA, CDR2 YSYEKL. The V gene end was trimmed by 4 bases and the J gene end by 2 bases; junction bases not matched to a gene: 10. CDR3 region: CASSPSPDRVNYGYTF. CDR3 sequence (DNA): TGCGCCAGCAGCCCTTCCCCAGACAGGGTGAACTATGGCTACACCTTC.

This clone was recorded many times. The genes are TRBV4-3 and TRBJ1-4; tentatively, D is TRBD1 (6 bases). This CDR3 comprises 15 residues. V was cut by 1 base and J by 8 bases, with 14 bases left in between. Germline V gives CDR1 LGHNA, CDR2 YSLEER. The CDR3: CASSQAGGLREKLFF. The CDR3 DNA reads as TGCGCCAGCAGCCAAGCGGGGGGGCTGCGGGAAAAACTGTTTTTT.

The J gene is TRBJ2-2, the V gene TRBV6-5, with unresolved D. V shed 3 bases and J shed 2 bases, with 7 bases lying between them. The CDR3 extends over 14 amino acids. In germline, CDR1 is MNHEY, CDR2 SVGAGI. DNA of the CDR3: TGTGCCAGCAGTTATGGAGTTAACACCGGGGAGCTGTTTTTT. Protein product: CASSYGVNTGELFF.

The rearrangement links TRBV7-8 to TRBJ1-1; TRBD1 is a possible D gene (5 bases). CDR1 SGHVS and CDR2 FQNEAQ come from the germline V gene. This CDR3 region has 15 residues. V gave up 5 bases and J gave up 1 base, with 14 bases separating them. CDR3: CASSPRGGPNTEAFF. As DNA, the CDR3 is TGTGCCAGCAGCCCCCGCGGGGGACCGAACACTGAAGCTTTCTTT.

This clone was seen only a few times. This chain links TRBV10-3 with TRBJ2-7; 7 bases align to TRBD2. V lost 0 bases to trimming and J lost 4 bases; unmatched junction nucleotides: 15. The CDR3 is 18 residues long. Germline loops: CDR1 ENHRY, CDR2 SYGVKD. CDR3 loop: CAISESGGWRETKYEQYF. In DNA, the CDR3 is TGTGCCATCAGTGAGTCGGGGGGATGGCGGGAGACTAAGTACGAGCAGTACTTC.

The genes are TRBV27 and TRBJ2-5, with 16 bases lining up with TRBD2. CDR3 length: 14 amino acids. Germline V lookup: CDR1 MNHEY, CDR2 SMNVEV (reference sequence). V gave up 2 bases and J gave up 11 bases; unmatched junction bases: 2. CDR3 loop: CASSLGTSGREQYF. CDR3 coding DNA: TGTGCCAGCAGTTTAGGGACTAGCGGGAGGGAGCAGTACTTC.

This clone was counted once. The chain couples TRBV13 to TRBJ2-5; the D gene is possibly TRBD2 (5 bases). The CDR3 is made up of 14 amino acids. Between the trimmed V and J ends, which lost 0 bases and 3 bases, there was a span of 8 bases. Germline V gene lookup returns CDR1 PRHDT and CDR2 FYEKMQ (reference sequence). The CDR3 nucleotides read TGTGCCAGCAGCTTAGGCCGGGGAGAAGAGACCCAGTACTTC. Translating gives CASSLGRGEETQYF.

This chain uses TRBV30 with TRBJ2-2; 13 nucleotides line up with TRBD2. The CDR3 runs 19 residues. CDR1 and CDR2 (germline): GTSNPN, SVGIG (reference sequence). The V segment lost 1 base and the J segment 3 bases; nucleotides outside the gene matches: 11. As DNA, the CDR3 is TGTGCCTGGAGTGATCCGGGACTAGCGGGACGGTTGGACACCGGGGAGCTGTTTTTT. It encodes CAWSDPGLAGRLDTGELFF. The full variable domain, rest sourced from reference TRBV30 and TRBJ2-2, is SQTIHQWPATLVQPVGSPLSLECTVEGTSNPNLYWYRQAAGRGLQLLFYSVGIGQISSEVPQNLSASRPQDRQFILSSKKLLLSDSGFYLCAWSDPGLAGRLDTGELFFGEGSRLTVL.

This clone was seen more than once but under ten times. CDR3 bases: TGTGCCAGCAGCCTTCCTCGGGGGAGGACTGAAGCTTTCTTT. This gives the protein CASSLPRGRTEAFF. This sequence joins TRBV28 and TRBJ1-1, with a weak D call TRBD1 (5 bases). This CDR3 is built from 14 residues. Per the germline V gene, CDR1 is MDHEN and CDR2 is SYDVKM. Trimming took 6 bases from V and 5 from J, leaving 16 bases between them.

The CDR3 coding sequence is TGTGCCTGCCGGGACAGGGACCTCACCGGGGAGCTGTTTTTT. Translated, it gives CACRDRDLTGELFF. The chain carries TRBV30 and TRBJ2-2, with 9 bases identical to TRBD1. The V gene end was trimmed by 6 bases and the J gene end by 4 bases; junction bases not matched to a gene: 6. This CDR3 has 14 residues. The germline V gene has CDR1 GTSNPN and CDR2 SVGIG (reference sequence).

This clone was observed a few times. Germline and junction disagree at one end, which may indicate a read error. The chain combines TRBV7-7 with TRBJ2-5, with 10 bases that match TRBD2. The CDR3 is 15 residues long. Germline-derived CDR1 and CDR2 are SSHAT and FNYEAQ (reference sequence). The CDR3 DNA is TGTGCTAGCAGCCCCGAGGCTAGCGGGGGTGAGACCCAGTACTTC. It codes for CASSPEASGGETQYF.

J is TRBJ1-1 and V is TRBV6-6, with D possibly being TRBD1 (5 bases). CDR3 length: 14 amino acids. Trimming removed 0 bases at V and 7 bases at J, with 12 bases between. Germline assignment: CDR1 MNHNY and CDR2 SVGAGI (reference sequence). The CDR3 reads CASSYSRGTSEAFF. DNA for the CDR3: TGTGCCAGCAGTTACTCTCGGGGGACGAGTGAAGCTTTCTTT.

Only a few counts were recorded for this clone. V usage is TRBV2 and J usage is TRBJ1-5; 7 bases fit TRBD1. From germline, CDR1 is SNHLY and CDR2 FYNNEI. The length of the CDR3 is 17 residues. Trimming removed 4 bases from V and 1 base from J; junction bases left unmatched: 10. The CDR3 DNA is TGTGCCAGCAGTGCTACTAAGGACAGGTCGAGCAATCAGCCCCAGCATTTT. Translating gives CASSATKDRSSNQPQHF.

The chain joins TRBV6-1 to TRBJ2-7, with a weak D call TRBD2 (6 bases). The V gene lost 4 bases and the J gene lost 7 bases, with 11 bases spanning the gap. The CDR3 sequence is 12 residues long. CDR1 is MNHNS and CDR2 is SASEGT in the germline V gene. This CDR3 is CASSAAGGEQYF. For the CDR3, the DNA is TGTGCCAGCAGTGCGGCTGGGGGGGAGCAGTACTTC.